The 2 T cell receptor beta chains reported below all come from one sample, sequenced in a study of Graves' ophthalmopathy and Graves' hyperthyroidism. Using RNA transcripts, the TCR beta CDR3 regions were amplified. First-round RT-PCR relied on HTBI primers, and a second-round multiplex PCR came next. A single record per CDR3 protein comes from TCRdb applying MiXCR to the multiplex PCR reads. The sample carries hundreds of thousands of distinct CDR3 sequences, 20% to 25% recorded once. Sequences were obtained from peripheral blood. Every receptor here comes from a woman aged 18-30 years with stable Graves' hyperthyroidism. Some clones in this sample may be carry-over from other donors' samples.

The gene calls are TRBV27 and TRBJ1-1; no clear D. The CDR3 runs to 16 residues. Per the germline V gene, CDR1 is MNHEY and CDR2 is SMNVEV (reference sequence). Between the trimmed V and J ends, which lost 4 bases and 1 base, there was a span of 16 bases. The chain's CDR3 is CASSSNINFANTEAFF. Here the CDR3 DNA reads TGTGCCAGCAGTTCCAACATAAATTTCGCGAACACTGAAGCTTTCTTT.

This clonotype was seen repeatedly, ten times or more. The V call is TRBV6-5, the J call TRBJ2-5; the D gene is possibly TRBD2 (7 bases). The germline V gene encodes CDR1 MNHEY and CDR2 SVGAGI. The CDR3 is 14 amino acids. The V and J ends lost 8 bases and 4 bases respectively, with 17 bases between them. The CDR3 bases are TGTGCCAGCCATGGGGGGGGGCCCGGAGAGACCCAGTACTTC. Translation gives CASHGGGPGETQYF.